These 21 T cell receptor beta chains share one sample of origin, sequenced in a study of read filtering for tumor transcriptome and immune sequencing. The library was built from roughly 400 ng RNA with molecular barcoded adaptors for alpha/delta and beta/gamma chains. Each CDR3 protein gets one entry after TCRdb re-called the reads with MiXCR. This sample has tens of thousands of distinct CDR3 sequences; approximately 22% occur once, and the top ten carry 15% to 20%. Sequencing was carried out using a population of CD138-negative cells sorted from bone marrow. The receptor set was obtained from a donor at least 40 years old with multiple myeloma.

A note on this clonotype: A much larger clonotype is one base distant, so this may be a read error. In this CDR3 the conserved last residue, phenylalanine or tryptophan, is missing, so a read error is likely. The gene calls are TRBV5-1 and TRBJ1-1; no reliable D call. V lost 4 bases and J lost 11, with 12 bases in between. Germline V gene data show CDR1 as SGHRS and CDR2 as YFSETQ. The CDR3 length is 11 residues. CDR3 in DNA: TGCGCCAGCAGCGATGAAGTATTGGCTTTCATT. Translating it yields CASSDEVLAFI.

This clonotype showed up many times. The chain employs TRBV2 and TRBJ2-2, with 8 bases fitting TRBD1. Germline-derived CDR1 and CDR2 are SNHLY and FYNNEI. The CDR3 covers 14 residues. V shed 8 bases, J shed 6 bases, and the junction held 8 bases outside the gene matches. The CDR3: CASARGLTAGELFF. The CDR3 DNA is TGTGCCAGCGCCAGGGGGCTGACCGCCGGGGAGCTGTTTTTT.

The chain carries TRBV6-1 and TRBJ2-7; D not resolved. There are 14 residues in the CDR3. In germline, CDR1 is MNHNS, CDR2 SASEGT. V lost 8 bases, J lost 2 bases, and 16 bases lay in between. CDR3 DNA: TGTGCCAGCTATAGCAAGAACGGAGCCTACGAGCAGTACTTC. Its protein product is CASYSKNGAYEQYF.

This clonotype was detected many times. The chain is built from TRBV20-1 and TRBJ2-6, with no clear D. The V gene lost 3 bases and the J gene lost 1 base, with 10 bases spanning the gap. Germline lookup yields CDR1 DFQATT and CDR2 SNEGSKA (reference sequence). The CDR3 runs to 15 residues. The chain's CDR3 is CSARDQESGANVLTF. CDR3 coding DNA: TGCAGTGCTAGGGACCAGGAATCTGGGGCCAACGTCCTGACTTTC.

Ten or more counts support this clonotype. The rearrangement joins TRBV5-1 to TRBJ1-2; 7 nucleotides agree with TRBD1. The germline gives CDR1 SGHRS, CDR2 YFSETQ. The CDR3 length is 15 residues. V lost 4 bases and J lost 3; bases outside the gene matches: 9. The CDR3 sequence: CASSQTYRGDYGYTF. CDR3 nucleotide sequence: TGCGCCAGCAGCCAAACCTACAGGGGAGACTATGGCTACACCTTC.

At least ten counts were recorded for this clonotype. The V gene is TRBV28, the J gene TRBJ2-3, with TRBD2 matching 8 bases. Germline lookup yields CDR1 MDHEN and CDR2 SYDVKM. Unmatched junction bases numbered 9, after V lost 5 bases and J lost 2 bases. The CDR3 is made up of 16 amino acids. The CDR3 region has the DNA TGTGCCAGCAGTCCTCGCCTAGCGGGCTTCACAGATACGCAGTATTTT. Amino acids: CASSPRLAGFTDTQYF.

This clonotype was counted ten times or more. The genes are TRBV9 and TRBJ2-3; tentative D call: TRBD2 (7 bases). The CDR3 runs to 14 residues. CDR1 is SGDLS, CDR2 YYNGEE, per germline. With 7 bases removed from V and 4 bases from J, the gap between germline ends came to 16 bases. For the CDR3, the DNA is TGTGCCAGCGGTAACGGGGGGCGCCCAGATACGCAGTATTTT. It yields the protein CASGNGGRPDTQYF.

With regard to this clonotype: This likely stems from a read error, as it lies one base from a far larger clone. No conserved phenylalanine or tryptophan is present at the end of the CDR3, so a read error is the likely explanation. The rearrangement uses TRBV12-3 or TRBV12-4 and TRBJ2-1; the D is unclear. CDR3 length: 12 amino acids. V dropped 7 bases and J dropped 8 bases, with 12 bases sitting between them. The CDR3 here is CASKASLDEQFL. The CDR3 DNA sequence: TGTGCCAGCAAAGCTAGTCTAGATGAGCAGTTCCTC.

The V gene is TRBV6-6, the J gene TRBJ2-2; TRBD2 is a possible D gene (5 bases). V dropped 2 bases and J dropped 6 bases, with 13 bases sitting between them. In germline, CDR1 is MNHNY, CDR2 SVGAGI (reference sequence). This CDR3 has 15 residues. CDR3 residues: CASSYPGIDAGELFF. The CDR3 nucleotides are TGTGCCAGCAGTTACCCCGGGATAGACGCCGGGGAGCTGTTTTTT.

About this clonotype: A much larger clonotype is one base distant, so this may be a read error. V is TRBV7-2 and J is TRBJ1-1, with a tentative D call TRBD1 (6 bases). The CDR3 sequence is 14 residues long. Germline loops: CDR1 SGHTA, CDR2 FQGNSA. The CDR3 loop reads CASGLSRGATEAFF. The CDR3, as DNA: TGTGCCAGCGGCTTATCCAGGGGCGCCACTGAAGCTTTCTTT.

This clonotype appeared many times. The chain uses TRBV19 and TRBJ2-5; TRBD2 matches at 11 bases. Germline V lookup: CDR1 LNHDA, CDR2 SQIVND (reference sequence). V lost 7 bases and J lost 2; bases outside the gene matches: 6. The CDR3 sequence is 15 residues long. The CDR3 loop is CASKLTSGGQETQYF. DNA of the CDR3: TGTGCCAGTAAACTAACTAGCGGGGGACAAGAGACCCAGTACTTC.

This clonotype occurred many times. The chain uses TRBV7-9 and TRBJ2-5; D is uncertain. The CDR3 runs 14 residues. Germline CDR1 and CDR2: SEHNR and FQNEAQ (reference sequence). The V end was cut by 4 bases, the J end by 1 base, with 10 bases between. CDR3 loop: CASSSFQTQETQYF. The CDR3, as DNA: TGTGCCAGCAGCTCCTTTCAAACCCAAGAGACCCAGTACTTC.

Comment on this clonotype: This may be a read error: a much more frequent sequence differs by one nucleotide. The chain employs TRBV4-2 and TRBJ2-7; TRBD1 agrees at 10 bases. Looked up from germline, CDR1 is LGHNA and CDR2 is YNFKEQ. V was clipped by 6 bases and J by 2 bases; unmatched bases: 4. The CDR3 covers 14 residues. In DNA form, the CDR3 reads TGTGCCAGCAGGCCTGGACAGGGGGCCTACGAGCAGTACTTC. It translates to CASRPGQGAYEQYF.

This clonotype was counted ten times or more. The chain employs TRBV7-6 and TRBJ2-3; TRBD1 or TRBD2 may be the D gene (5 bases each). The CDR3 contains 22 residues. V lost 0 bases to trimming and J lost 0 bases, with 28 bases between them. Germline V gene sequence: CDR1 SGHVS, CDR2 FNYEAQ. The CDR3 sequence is CASSLAELTGPDNKVSTDTQYF. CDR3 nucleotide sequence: TGTGCCAGCAGCTTAGCTGAACTGACGGGGCCCGATAATAAAGTTAGCACAGATACGCAGTATTTT.

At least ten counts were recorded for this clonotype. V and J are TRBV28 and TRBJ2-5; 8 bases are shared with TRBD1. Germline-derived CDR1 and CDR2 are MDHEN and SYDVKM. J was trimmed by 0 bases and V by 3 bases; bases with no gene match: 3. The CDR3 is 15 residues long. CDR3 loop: CASSLAGGDQETQYF. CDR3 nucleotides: TGTGCCAGCAGTTTGGCAGGGGGCGACCAAGAGACCCAGTACTTC.

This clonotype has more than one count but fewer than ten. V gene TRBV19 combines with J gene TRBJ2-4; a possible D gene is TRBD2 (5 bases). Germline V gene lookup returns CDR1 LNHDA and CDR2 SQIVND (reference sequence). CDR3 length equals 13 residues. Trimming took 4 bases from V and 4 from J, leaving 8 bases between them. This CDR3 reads CASSTTRKNIQYF. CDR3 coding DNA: TGTGCCAGTAGTACAACTAGGAAAAACATTCAGTACTTC. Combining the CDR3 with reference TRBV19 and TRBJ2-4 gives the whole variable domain DGGITQSPKYLFRKEGQNVTLSCEQNLNHDAMYWYRQDPGQGLRLIYYSQIVNDFQKGDIAEGYSVSREKKESFPLTVTSAQKNPTAFYLCASSTTRKNIQYFGAGTRLSVL.

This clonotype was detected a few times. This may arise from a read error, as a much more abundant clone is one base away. The CDR3 region has the DNA TGCGCCAGCAGGGACTTGGGGGGCACTAGCACAGATACGCAGTATTTT. Translating gives CASRDLGGTSTDTQYF. The genes are TRBV5-1 and TRBJ2-3; D might be TRBD1 or TRBD2, each matching 6 bases. Germline CDR1 and CDR2: SGHRS and YFSETQ. V was pared by 5 bases and J by 0 bases, with 16 bases between. The CDR3 is 16 amino acids.

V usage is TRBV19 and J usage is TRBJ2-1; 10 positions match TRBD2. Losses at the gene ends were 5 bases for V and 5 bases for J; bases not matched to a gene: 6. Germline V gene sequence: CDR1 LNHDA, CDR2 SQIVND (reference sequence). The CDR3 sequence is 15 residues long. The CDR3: CASSPLAGENNEQFF. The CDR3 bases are TGTGCCAGTAGTCCGCTAGCGGGGGAAAACAATGAGCAGTTCTTC.

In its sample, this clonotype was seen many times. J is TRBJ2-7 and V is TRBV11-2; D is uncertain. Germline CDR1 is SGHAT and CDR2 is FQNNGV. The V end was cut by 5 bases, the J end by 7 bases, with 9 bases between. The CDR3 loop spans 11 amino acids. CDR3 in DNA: TGTGCCAGCAGCCATATTGATGAGCAGTACTTC. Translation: CASSHIDEQYF. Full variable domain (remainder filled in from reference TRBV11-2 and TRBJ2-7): EAGVAQSPRYKIIEKRQSVAFWCNPISGHATLYWYQQILGQGPKLLIQFQNNGVVDDSQLPKDRFSAERLKGVDSTLKIQPAKLEDSAVYLCASSHIDEQYFGPGTRLTVT.

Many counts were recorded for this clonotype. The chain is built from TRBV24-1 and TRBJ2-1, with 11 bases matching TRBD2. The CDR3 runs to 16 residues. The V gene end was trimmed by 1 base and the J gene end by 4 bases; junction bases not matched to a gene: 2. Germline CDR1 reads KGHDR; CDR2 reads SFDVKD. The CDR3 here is CATSDFSGGAYNEQFF. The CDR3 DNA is TGTGCCACCAGTGATTTTAGCGGGGGGGCTTACAATGAGCAGTTCTTC.

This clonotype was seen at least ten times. The CDR3 sequence is CASSERVTLNEQFF. Written as DNA, the CDR3 is TGTGCCAGCAGTGAAAGAGTAACACTCAATGAGCAGTTCTTC. The J gene is TRBJ2-1, the V gene TRBV2; no definite D call. CDR3 size: 14 residues. Germline V CDR1 and CDR2: SNHLY, FYNNEI. Trimming cost V 2 bases and J 6 bases, with 11 bases left between them.